Presented here are 15 T cell receptor beta chains from one specimen sequenced in a study of regulatory T cells in long-lasting Graves disease. For TCR beta, libraries came from iRepertoire HTBI primers and Arm-PCR of CDR3 regions. One entry per CDR3 protein results from TCRdb running MiXCR on the multiplex PCR reads. This repertoire shows about 470,000 distinct CDR3 sequences, about 22% found once; its top ten account for more than 6%. Time point specified: persistent/refractory GD, antithyroid drugs over 5 years with positive TRAb. From RNA extracted from PBMCs, the TCR library was made. Sequences were derived from peripheral blood mononuclear cells (PBMCs), sampled when the disease was refractory, from a patient treated with antithyroid drugs. Source of these receptors: a female donor with Graves disease.

In its sample, this clonotype was seen a few times. J is TRBJ2-2 and V is TRBV5-1, with TRBD1 as a possible D gene (6 bases). Germline V gene sequence: CDR1 SGHRS, CDR2 YFSETQ. V lost 2 bases, J lost 7 bases, and 12 bases lay in between. This CDR3 comprises 14 residues. As DNA, the CDR3 is TGCGCCAGCAGCTTAGGACAGTCCCACGGGGAGCTGTTTTTT. Translated: CASSLGQSHGELFF.

With regard to this clonotype: A much larger clonotype is one base distant, so this may be a read error. J is TRBJ1-5 and V is TRBV28, with D perhaps TRBD1 (5 bases). In germline, CDR1 is MDHEN, CDR2 SYDVKM. This CDR3 is built from 14 residues. CDR3 region: CANSFTSGTQPQHF. The CDR3, as DNA: TGTGCCAACAGTTTCACTTCAGGGACGCAGCCCCAGCATTTT.

The table lists this clonotype with many counts. This chain connects TRBV20-1 to TRBJ2-7; 7 bases fit TRBD2. There are 15 residues in the CDR3. Trimming removed 1 base from V and 1 base from J; junction bases left unmatched: 7. Looked up from germline, CDR1 is DFQATT and CDR2 is SNEGSKA (reference sequence). The CDR3 region has the DNA TGCAGTGCTAGAGGGGGGGAGGGACCGTCCTACGAGCAGTACTTC. Amino acids: CSARGGEGPSYEQYF.

The V and J genes are TRBV5-1 and TRBJ1-2, with 7 bases fitting TRBD1. The CDR3 consists of 16 residues. Germline V gene sequence: CDR1 SGHRS, CDR2 YFSETQ. Losses at the gene ends were 0 bases for V and 5 bases for J; bases not matched to a gene: 10. CDR3: CASSLGGQTGTYGYTF. CDR3 nucleotide sequence: TGCGCCAGCAGCTTGGGAGGGCAGACAGGGACTTATGGCTACACCTTC. The entire variable domain, with the rest obtained from reference TRBV5-1 and TRBJ1-2, is as follows: KAGVTQTPRYLIKTRGQQVTLSCSPISGHRSVSWYQQTPGQGLQFLFEYFSETQRNKGNFPGRFSGRQFSNSRSEMNVSTLELGDSALYLCASSLGGQTGTYGYTFGSGTRLTVV.

The table lists this clonotype with many counts. The V gene is TRBV2, the J gene TRBJ1-1, with a tentative D call TRBD1 (5 bases). Trimming stripped 6 bases from V and 4 bases from J, with 36 bases between. This CDR3 has 21 residues. Germline loops: CDR1 SNHLY, CDR2 FYNNEI. The CDR3 sequence: CASRGETAVGGEGPMSTEAFF. As DNA, the CDR3 is TGTGCCAGCAGGGGGGAGACTGCCGTGGGTGGGGAAGGGCCCATGAGCACTGAAGCTTTCTTT. Using reference TRBV2 and TRBJ1-1 for the parts outside the CDR3, the full variable domain is EPEVTQTPSHQVTQMGQEVILRCVPISNHLYFYWYRQILGQKVEFLVSFYNNEISEKSEIFDDQFSVERPDGSNFTLKIRSTKLEDSAMYFCASRGETAVGGEGPMSTEAFFGQGTRLTVV.

The chain couples TRBV11-3 to TRBJ1-5; TRBD1 matches at 9 bases. The CDR3 loop spans 17 amino acids. Per the germline V gene, CDR1 is SGHNT and CDR2 is YENEEA. The V gene end was trimmed by 5 bases and the J gene end by 6 bases; junction bases not matched to a gene: 14. As DNA, the CDR3 is TGTGCCAGCAGCCTAGGCGGGACAGGGTGGTTAAGTCAGCCCCAGCATTTT. This translates into CASSLGGTGWLSQPQHF.

This clonotype occurred many times. This chain connects TRBV28 to TRBJ1-1, with a tentative D call TRBD1 (5 bases). Trimming pared 5 bases from V and 1 base from J, leaving 14 bases between. The CDR3 contains 15 residues. CDR1 is MDHEN, CDR2 SYDVKM, per germline. The CDR3 loop reads CASSPPGLTNTEAFF. For the CDR3, the DNA is TGTGCCAGCAGTCCCCCGGGACTGACGAACACTGAAGCTTTCTTT.

V and J are TRBV9 and TRBJ1-2; D may be TRBD1 (6 bases). V gave up 3 bases and J gave up 3 bases, with 9 bases separating them. Per the germline V gene, CDR1 is SGDLS and CDR2 is YYNGEE. The CDR3 consists of 13 residues. The CDR3 is CASSEGHDYGYTF. The CDR3 nucleotides read TGTGCCAGCAGCGAGGGACACGACTATGGCTACACCTTC.

This clonotype showed up many times. One end of the junction is discordant with germline, which a read error may explain. V gene TRBV2 combines with J gene TRBJ1-1, with D possibly matching TRBD1 (5 bases). Germline V gene lookup returns CDR1 SNHLY and CDR2 FYNNEI. The CDR3 covers 14 residues. CDR3 region: CASSVEAGNAEAFF. CDR3 DNA sequence: TGTGCCAGCAGCGTGGAGGCAGGGAACGCTGAAGCTTTCTTT.

The genes are TRBV7-9 and TRBJ1-2, with D possibly TRBD1 on 6 matching bases. Germline lookup yields CDR1 SEHNR and CDR2 FQNEAQ (reference sequence). Trimming removed 2 bases at V and 1 base at J, with 14 bases between. CDR3 length: 16 residues. The CDR3 region is CASSLWRGALNYGYTF. The CDR3 coding sequence is TGTGCCAGCAGCTTATGGCGGGGGGCCCTTAACTATGGCTACACCTTC.

The table lists this clonotype with many counts. The chain is built from TRBV3-1 and TRBJ1-2; D is possibly TRBD1 (6 bases). CDR1 is LGHDT, CDR2 YNNKEL, per germline (reference sequence). CDR3 length: 13 residues. Trimming left V 6 bases short and J 4 bases short, with 12 bases between. The CDR3 loop reads CASSPGTFYGYTF. CDR3 nucleotide sequence: TGTGCCAGCAGTCCCGGGACATTCTATGGCTACACCTTC.

This clonotype was observed a few times. J is TRBJ2-1 and V is TRBV11-2; D possibly corresponds to TRBD2 (6 bases). Germline CDR1 reads SGHAT; CDR2 reads FQNNGV. This CDR3 is built from 16 residues. V shed 2 bases and J shed 4 bases, with 15 bases lying between them. The CDR3 is CASSLRESPVYNEQFF. The CDR3 DNA reads TGTGCCAGCAGCTTACGGGAGTCACCCGTATACAATGAGCAGTTCTTC.

This clonotype was counted at least ten times. This sequence joins TRBV28 and TRBJ2-7; 13 bases align to TRBD2. Per the germline V gene, CDR1 is MDHEN and CDR2 is SYDVKM. This CDR3 spans 17 amino acids. V lost 3 bases to trimming and J lost 4 bases; unmatched junction nucleotides: 9. The CDR3 reads CASSFRLGTSGTYEQYF. In nucleotides, the CDR3 is TGTGCCAGCAGTTTCCGACTAGGGACTAGCGGGACATACGAGCAGTACTTC.

The J gene is TRBJ1-1, the V gene TRBV29-1; D is uncertain. Germline-derived CDR1 and CDR2 are SQVTM and ANQGSEA. Trimming took 7 bases from V and 8 from J, leaving 14 bases between them. The CDR3 is made up of 11 amino acids. The CDR3 DNA is TGCAGCGCACTTCCGCGGGGAGAAGCTTTCTTT. Translation: CSALPRGEAFF.

This clonotype was seen repeatedly, ten times or more. V usage is TRBV2 and J usage is TRBJ1-5; tentatively, D is TRBD1 (5 bases). V dropped 7 bases and J dropped 2 bases, with 15 bases sitting between them. Germline V gene sequence: CDR1 SNHLY, CDR2 FYNNEI. The CDR3 extends over 15 amino acids. The CDR3 bases are TGTGCCAGCATCGCGGCAAGGGGAGGCAATCAGCCCCAGCATTTT. Its translation: CASIAARGGNQPQHF.